The rows below give T cell receptor beta chains drawn from one sample of a study of CD8 T cells in ankylosing spondylitis. TCRdb reprocessed the 5' RACE reads with MiXCR, giving one entry per CDR3 protein. Of about 240,000 distinct CDR3 sequences in the sample, around 8% were seen once. The sequencing input was blood, either unsorted or a sorted T cell fraction (not recorded which). These receptors all come from a female donor with ankylosing spondylitis or in good health (not recorded which). The CDR3 runs from the conserved cysteine through the conserved F or W.

J	V	CDR3
TRBJ2-5	TRBV4-3	CASSHTRVQETQYF
TRBJ2-2	TRBV10-2	CASSEALGGAGELFF
TRBJ2-3	TRBV20-1	CSAPPDTRTQYF
TRBJ1-5	TRBV10-3	CAISQDRDQPQHF
TRBJ2-4	TRBV12-3/TRBV12-4	CASSLSGNIQYF
TRBJ2-7	TRBV27	CASSQTGRSPYEQYF
TRBJ1-2	TRBV20-1	CSARDLGQDSYGYTF
TRBJ2-7	TRBV5-1	CASSITRETNEQYF
TRBJ2-7	TRBV20-1	CSASVDLNVYEQYF
TRBJ2-7	TRBV20-1	CSAPRAGAYEQYF
TRBJ2-2	TRBV12-3/TRBV12-4	CASTGTFTGELFF
TRBJ2-3	TRBV27	CATWGTSGKVTDTQYF
TRBJ2-1	TRBV7-7	CASSPQGLGEQFF
TRBJ2-1	TRBV20-1	CTPGVASGRAYNEQFF
TRBJ2-3	TRBV20-1	CSASRPTTTDTQYF
TRBJ2-7	TRBV7-7	CASLRRGPIQYF
TRBJ2-7	TRBV4-3	CASSQDALKTSYEQYF
TRBJ2-7	TRBV6-1	CASSGGDRAYEQYF
TRBJ2-5	TRBV7-8	CASSPEGGGWETQYF
TRBJ2-6	TRBV29-1	CSVGASGANVLTF
TRBJ2-2	TRBV19	CASITSTGELFF
TRBJ1-4	TRBV6-5	CASSYSIFGTDEKLFF
TRBJ1-1	TRBV5-1	CASSLAGTGKRTEAFF
TRBJ2-1	TRBV28	CASSLLSPGAEQFF
TRBJ2-7	TRBV5-1	CASSTTDGSSYEQYF
TRBJ2-5	TRBV11-2	CASSYQQYPSRGYFQETQYF
TRBJ2-5	TRBV7-9	CASSFGQGRTYQETQYF
TRBJ2-2	TRBV7-2	CASSLTGTPTGELFF
TRBJ1-1	TRBV30	CAWSVRGDGTEAFF
TRBJ2-2	TRBV20-1	CSASGRQGNTGELFF
TRBJ2-7	TRBV2	CASRASWPSGDYEQYF
TRBJ2-3	TRBV11-2	CASSRGTSGRTDTQYF
TRBJ2-4	TRBV11-2	CASNSGGAKNIQYF
TRBJ2-7	TRBV7-2	CASSLASGRTHEQYF
TRBJ2-1	TRBV10-3	CAIRAGEGEQFF
TRBJ2-7	TRBV20-1	CSASGDKEQYF